This record covers a single T cell receptor (beta chain). PCR was performed a second time for about 7 to 12 cycles using a sample-barcoded 5' primer and a J-beta primer mix. TCRdb recomputed calls from the 5' RACE reads with MiXCR, one row per CDR3 protein. The data hold about 680,000 distinct CDR3 sequences, with 45% to 50% observed a single time. This specimen belongs to a study of blood T cells in healthy people across ages. The CDR3 extends over 13 amino acids. V was pared by 4 bases and J by 12 bases, with 5 bases of the junction left unmatched. Germline V gene sequence: CDR1 SGHTA, CDR2 FQGNSA. The TCR comes from a woman aged 55-69 years in good health. The specimen was blood. V gene TRBV7-2 combines with J gene TRBJ2-7, with 14 bases matching TRBD2. The CDR3 bases are TGTGCCAGCAGCTACCGGACTAGCGGGAGGCGGTACTTC. Translating gives CASSYRTSGRRYF.